The clone carrying this T cell receptor beta chain appeared many times. Its antigen remains unknown. The data were obtained in a study of human T cells and chemical hapten exposure. On the study more broadly: Slight volume differences across pooled libraries mainly accounted for varying per-sample TCR yields.

CDR3 length: 11 amino acids. The germline V gene encodes CDR1 DFQATT and CDR2 SNEGSKA (reference sequence). Findings and caveats of the study: Expanded TCR sets contained significantly more large CDR3 similarity clusters than controls.

Time point reported: patch test 2, 6 weeks after DPC sensitization. The treatment denotes: therapeutic diphenylcyclopropenone sensitization with weekly scalp DPC. People who gave samples had alopecia, were 18 to 70 years old, and were suitable for DPC. Library preparation tagged each individual cDNA molecule with a unique molecular identifier. TCRdb re-analysed the RACE reads in MiXCR, keeping a single row per CDR3 protein. The table shows around 69,000 distinct CDR3 sequences, with about 8% occurring only once. The sequence derives from a woman aged 45 to 65 with alopecia areata. Some clones in this sample may be carry-over from other donors' samples. The chain recombines TRBV20-1 with TRBJ2-3; no clear D gene. The sequencing here drew on whole blood, taken in connection with sensitization to the hapten diphenylcyclopropenone (DPC). Written as DNA, the CDR3 is TGCTCCCGACGGCCCACAGATACGCAGTATTTT. Protein product: CSRRPTDTQYF.